This passage covers 26 T cell receptor beta chains from one sample sequenced in a study of CD8+ T cells in alopecia areata. Treatment given: oral pan-JAK inhibitor, 5-10 mg twice daily. Sequencing templates came from extracted RNA that was reverse transcribed into cDNA. Sequenced by immunoSEQ multiplex PCR; TCRdb stores in-frame clones only, minus some. Among a few hundred thousand clones listed, about 60% were seen once. Sample: CD4+ T cells sorted from blood, taken around week 52, from a patient treated with tofacitinib. These TCRs come from a human donor with alopecia areata.

This chain joins TRBV30 and TRBJ1-6; 9 bases line up with TRBD1. Per germline, CDR1 GTSNPN and CDR2 SVGIG (reference sequence). V lost 2 bases and J lost 7; bases outside the gene matches: 6. The CDR3 loop spans 15 amino acids. CDR3 loop: CAWSSPGQGNSPLHF. CDR3 coding DNA: TGTGCCTGGAGTTCCCCGGGACAGGGAAATTCACCCCTCCACTTT. Variable domain in full (rest from reference TRBV30 and TRBJ1-6): SQTIHQWPATLVQPVGSPLSLECTVEGTSNPNLYWYRQAAGRGLQLLFYSVGIGQISSEVPQNLSASRPQDRQFILSSKKLLLSDSGFYLCAWSSPGQGNSPLHFGNGTRLTVT.

The sample holds a few counts of this clone. The rearrangement joins TRBV10-3 to TRBJ2-2; no firm D call. The germline V and J ends were trimmed by 0 bases and 6 bases, with 5 bases remaining between them. Looked up from germline, CDR1 is ENHRY and CDR2 is SYGVKD. The CDR3 is made up of 13 amino acids. CDR3 sequence (DNA): TGTGCCATCAGTGAGTCTGCTCCCGGGGAGCTGTTTTTT. It encodes CAISESAPGELFF.

This chain connects TRBV30 to TRBJ2-1, with a weak D call TRBD2 (5 bases). V was clipped by 5 bases and J by 5 bases, with 16 bases between them. Germline V lookup: CDR1 GTSNPN, CDR2 SVGIG (reference sequence). The CDR3 consists of 14 residues. The CDR3 coding sequence is TGTGCCTGGCTCCGGGAACGCCACGACAATGAGCAGTTCTTC. Amino acid sequence: CAWLRERHDNEQFF.

The V gene is TRBV15, the J gene TRBJ2-6; D may be TRBD1 (5 bases). The CDR3 runs 15 residues. Germline V gene sequence: CDR1 LNHNV, CDR2 YYDKDF (reference sequence). Trimming cost V 7 bases and J 0 bases, with 10 bases left between them. CDR3 nucleotides: TGTGCCACCACCTCAGGGTCCTCTGGGGCCAACGTCCTGACTTTC. Protein product: CATTSGSSGANVLTF.

The V gene is TRBV2, the J gene TRBJ1-2; no firm D call. With 6 bases removed from V and 4 bases from J, the gap between germline ends came to 15 bases. The CDR3 length is 14 residues. Germline V gene sequence: CDR1 SNHLY, CDR2 FYNNEI. CDR3 nucleotides: TGTGCCAGCAGCCTAGTAACGCTGGGCTATGGCTACACCTTC. Amino acids: CASSLVTLGYGYTF.

V gene TRBV2 combines with J gene TRBJ2-2, with D unresolved. V was cut by 3 bases and J by 6 bases, with 8 bases left in between. The CDR3 runs 13 residues. CDR1 is SNHLY, CDR2 FYNNEI, per germline. The CDR3 DNA reads as TGTGCCAGCAGTGAGGAGCAGGCCGGGGAGCTGTTTTTT. Translated: CASSEEQAGELFF.

This chain links TRBV27 with TRBJ1-6; no clear D. Germline CDR1 MNHEY, CDR2 SMNVEV (reference sequence). This CDR3 spans 12 amino acids. The germline V and J ends were trimmed by 8 bases and 11 bases, with 13 bases remaining between them. CDR3 sequence (DNA): TGTGCCAGCGGCCGCGCGGAGGCACCCCTCCACTTT. Its translation: CASGRAEAPLHF.

The chain links TRBV7-6 to TRBJ2-7; TRBD2 agrees at 9 bases. CDR3 size: 15 residues. The trim removed 0 bases at V and 9 bases at J, leaving 9 bases unmatched. CDR1 and CDR2 (germline): SGHVS, FNYEAQ. DNA for the CDR3: TGTGCCAGCAGCTTAGCTCCGCGGGGGGGCCACTCGCAGTACTTC. Translated, it gives CASSLAPRGGHSQYF.

J is TRBJ2-1 and V is TRBV29-1, with 7 bases matching TRBD2. The V gene end was trimmed by 5 bases and the J gene end by 4 bases; junction bases not matched to a gene: 2. The CDR3 covers 12 residues. Germline V lookup: CDR1 SQVTM, CDR2 ANQGSEA. The CDR3 region is CSVYGGYNEQFF. In DNA form, the CDR3 reads TGCAGCGTTTACGGGGGGTACAATGAGCAGTTCTTC.

This rearrangement joins TRBV10-3 to TRBJ1-1; TRBD1 might be the D (6 bases). This CDR3 region has 13 residues. V was pared by 6 bases and J by 0 bases, with 8 bases between. Germline-derived CDR1 and CDR2 are ENHRY and SYGVKD. CDR3 in DNA: TGTGCCATCAGGGGGGCTGTGAACACTGAAGCTTTCTTT. This codes for CAIRGAVNTEAFF.

The J gene is TRBJ2-5, the V gene TRBV2, with 8 bases that match TRBD1. The CDR3 is made up of 14 amino acids. The germline gives CDR1 SNHLY, CDR2 FYNNEI. The ends lost 8 bases at V and 5 bases at J; junction bases unmatched: 10. The CDR3 sequence is CASGGQGNGETQYF. The CDR3 bases are TGTGCCAGCGGAGGACAGGGTAATGGGGAGACCCAGTACTTC.

The chain employs TRBV18 and TRBJ2-7; unclear D gene. V was clipped by 3 bases and J by 5 bases, with 14 bases between them. This CDR3 comprises 14 residues. The germline gives CDR1 KGHSH, CDR2 LQKENI. CDR3 protein: CASSPMTADHEQYF. As DNA, the CDR3 is TGTGCCAGCTCACCTATGACGGCCGACCACGAGCAGTACTTC.

The CDR3 region is CASSRDMGNEQFF. CDR3 bases: TGTGCCAGCAGTCGTGACATGGGCAATGAGCAGTTCTTC. This sequence joins TRBV6-5 and TRBJ2-1; D call uncertain. This CDR3 is built from 13 residues. Between the trimmed V and J ends, which lost 5 bases and 6 bases, there was a span of 11 bases. Germline CDR1 is MNHEY and CDR2 is SVGAGI.

This chain uses TRBV2 with TRBJ2-3; D may be TRBD2 (5 bases). The V gene's germline CDR1 is SNHLY and CDR2 FYNNEI. V lost 6 bases, J lost 0 bases, and 13 bases lay in between. This CDR3 has 15 residues. This CDR3 reads CASSGEGRSTDTQYF. The CDR3 DNA reads TGTGCCAGCAGCGGGGAAGGTCGGAGCACAGATACGCAGTATTTT.

This clone was counted between two and nine times. This sequence joins TRBV6-5 and TRBJ1-4, with D perhaps matching TRBD1 (5 bases). V dropped 5 bases and J dropped 3 bases, with 10 bases sitting between them. CDR1 MNHEY and CDR2 SVGAGI come from the germline V gene. There are 14 residues in the CDR3. The CDR3, as DNA: TGTGCCAGCAGTCCCGGGACCTCTAATGAAAAACTGTTTTTT. Translating it yields CASSPGTSNEKLFF.

The V and J genes are TRBV6-1 and TRBJ1-1, with a possible D match to TRBD1 (5 bases). Looked up from germline, CDR1 is MNHNS and CDR2 is SASEGT. The CDR3 runs 13 residues. V was cut by 4 bases and J by 6 bases, with 12 bases left in between. CDR3 nucleotide sequence: TGTGCCAGCAGTGGGGGGTTCGAATCTGAAGCTTTCTTT. Translated, it gives CASSGGFESEAFF.

The chain is built from TRBV5-1 and TRBJ2-1; D is unresolved. Germline CDR1 reads SGHRS; CDR2 reads YFSETQ. Trimming took 0 bases from V and 8 from J, leaving 12 bases between them. The CDR3 length is 14 residues. The DNA of the CDR3 is TGCGCCAGCAGCTTGGGGGCCACCCGGGATGAGCAGTTCTTC. It encodes CASSLGATRDEQFF. Based on the CDR3 plus reference TRBV5-1 and TRBJ2-1, the full variable domain is KAGVTQTPRYLIKTRGQQVTLSCSPISGHRSVSWYQQTPGQGLQFLFEYFSETQRNKGNFPGRFSGRQFSNSRSEMNVSTLELGDSALYLCASSLGATRDEQFFGPGTRLTVL.

This clone was picked up a small number of times. The V gene is TRBV29-1, the J gene TRBJ1-1; D not resolved. V was clipped by 5 bases and J by 2 bases, with 12 bases between them. CDR3 length: 13 residues. Germline assignment: CDR1 SQVTM and CDR2 ANQGSEA. CDR3 in DNA: TGCAGCGTTAGTAGAACAGTCAACACTGAAGCTTTCTTT. Its translation is CSVSRTVNTEAFF.

The chain recombines TRBV6-5 with TRBJ1-2, with TRBD1 as a possible D gene (6 bases). V was cut by 6 bases and J by 5 bases, with 13 bases left in between. The CDR3 sequence is 13 residues long. Germline V gene lookup returns CDR1 MNHEY and CDR2 SVGAGI. As DNA, the CDR3 is TGTGCCAGCAGCCTGAACAGGGAATATGGCTACACCTTC. It yields the protein CASSLNREYGYTF.

CDR3 bases: TGTGCCAGCAGCCTCGGGAACGCGGGCTCCTACGAGCAGTACTTC. Its translation is CASSLGNAGSYEQYF. The rearrangement links TRBV4-2 to TRBJ2-7; perhaps TRBD2 as D (5 bases). V was cut by 4 bases and J by 0 bases, with 13 bases left in between. Germline-derived CDR1 and CDR2 are LGHNA and YNFKEQ. The CDR3 consists of 15 residues.

The V call is TRBV5-6, the J call TRBJ1-5; D call uncertain. Germline V gene lookup returns CDR1 SGHDT and CDR2 YYEEEE. The CDR3 spans 13 residues. The V end lost 0 bases, the J end lost 6 bases, and 7 bases lay between the germline ends. The CDR3, as DNA: TGTGCCAGCAGCTTGGGGGTCGGTCAGCCCCAGCATTTT. It encodes CASSLGVGQPQHF.

This clone has a handful of counts. The rearrangement uses TRBV11-2 and TRBJ2-5; weak D call: TRBD2 (6 bases). The CDR3 contains 17 residues. V lost 3 bases and J 3 bases, leaving 20 bases between the germline ends. Looked up from germline, CDR1 is SGHAT and CDR2 is FQNNGV. CDR3 amino acids: CASSLGFRAGAEETQYF. The CDR3 region has the DNA TGTGCCAGCAGCTTGGGGTTTAGAGCGGGTGCTGAAGAGACCCAGTACTTC.

The table lists this clone with a few counts. The CDR3 loop reads CASSRGQGDEPQHF. In nucleotides, the CDR3 is TGTGCCAGCAGCCGCGGACAGGGGGACGAGCCCCAGCATTTT. This chain uses TRBV4-2 with TRBJ1-5, with 10 nucleotides matching TRBD1. With V trimmed by 4 bases and J by 8 bases, 5 bases remained unmatched. The CDR3 extends over 14 amino acids. Germline V gene lookup returns CDR1 LGHNA and CDR2 YNFKEQ.

The chain has TRBV29-1 and TRBJ2-5; D call uncertain. The V gene lost 4 bases and the J gene lost 4 bases, with 10 bases spanning the gap. Germline V gives CDR1 SQVTM, CDR2 ANQGSEA. This CDR3 spans 12 amino acids. CDR3 nucleotide sequence: TGCAGCGTTGTCGGCAGGATAGAGACCCAGTACTTC. Translation gives CSVVGRIETQYF.

This chain uses TRBV29-1 with TRBJ1-1; D gene ambiguous. This CDR3 is built from 12 residues. The germline V and J ends were trimmed by 5 bases and 1 base, with 8 bases remaining between them. Germline V gene lookup returns CDR1 SQVTM and CDR2 ANQGSEA. CDR3 bases: TGCAGCGTTAACACTTGGAACACTGAAGCTTTCTTT. It translates to CSVNTWNTEAFF.

The chain employs TRBV5-1 and TRBJ2-3; D might be TRBD1 (6 bases). Per the germline V gene, CDR1 is SGHRS and CDR2 is YFSETQ. The CDR3 has 14 residues. V was cut by 2 bases and J by 2 bases, with 9 bases left in between. The CDR3 bases are TGCGCCAGCAGCTTCACAGGGACCACAGATACGCAGTATTTT. Protein product: CASSFTGTTDTQYF.